The T cell receptor (beta chain) under discussion was sequenced for a study of metastatic and nonmetastatic thyroid tumors. On the study more broadly: From malignant and benign thyroid patients, repertoires in blood and in tumor or nodule tissue were compared. Points from the study as a whole: As reported, TCR beta diversity in blood and tumor was significantly higher in malignant thyroid tumors than in benign nodules.

No treatment had been given to any patient before thyroid surgery. Details on this clone: The antigen is unknown. Germline is not matched at one junction end, which may reflect a read error.

Authors' data handling: The study took CDR3 differences across clinicopathological groups and made a distant-metastasis classifier for papillary thyroid cancer from them. Through MiXCR, TCRdb re-clonotyped the PCR reads. The V and J calls were not made by the authors but by TCRdb's processing. The sample shows tens of thousands of clones, 25% to 30% of them seen only once. Germline loops: CDR1 KGHDR, CDR2 SFDVKD. CDR3 length: 15 amino acids. This sequence was found in a female donor with papillary thyroid cancer or a benign thyroid nodule (not recorded which). Some clones in this sample may be carry-over from other donors' samples. V usage is TRBV24-1 and J usage is TRBJ1-1; TRBD1 might be the D (6 bases). Sequencing was performed on blood. In DNA, the CDR3 is TGTGCCACCAGTGATTCGGGACATGGGGACACTGAAGCTCTCTTT. This codes for CATSDSGHGDTEALF.